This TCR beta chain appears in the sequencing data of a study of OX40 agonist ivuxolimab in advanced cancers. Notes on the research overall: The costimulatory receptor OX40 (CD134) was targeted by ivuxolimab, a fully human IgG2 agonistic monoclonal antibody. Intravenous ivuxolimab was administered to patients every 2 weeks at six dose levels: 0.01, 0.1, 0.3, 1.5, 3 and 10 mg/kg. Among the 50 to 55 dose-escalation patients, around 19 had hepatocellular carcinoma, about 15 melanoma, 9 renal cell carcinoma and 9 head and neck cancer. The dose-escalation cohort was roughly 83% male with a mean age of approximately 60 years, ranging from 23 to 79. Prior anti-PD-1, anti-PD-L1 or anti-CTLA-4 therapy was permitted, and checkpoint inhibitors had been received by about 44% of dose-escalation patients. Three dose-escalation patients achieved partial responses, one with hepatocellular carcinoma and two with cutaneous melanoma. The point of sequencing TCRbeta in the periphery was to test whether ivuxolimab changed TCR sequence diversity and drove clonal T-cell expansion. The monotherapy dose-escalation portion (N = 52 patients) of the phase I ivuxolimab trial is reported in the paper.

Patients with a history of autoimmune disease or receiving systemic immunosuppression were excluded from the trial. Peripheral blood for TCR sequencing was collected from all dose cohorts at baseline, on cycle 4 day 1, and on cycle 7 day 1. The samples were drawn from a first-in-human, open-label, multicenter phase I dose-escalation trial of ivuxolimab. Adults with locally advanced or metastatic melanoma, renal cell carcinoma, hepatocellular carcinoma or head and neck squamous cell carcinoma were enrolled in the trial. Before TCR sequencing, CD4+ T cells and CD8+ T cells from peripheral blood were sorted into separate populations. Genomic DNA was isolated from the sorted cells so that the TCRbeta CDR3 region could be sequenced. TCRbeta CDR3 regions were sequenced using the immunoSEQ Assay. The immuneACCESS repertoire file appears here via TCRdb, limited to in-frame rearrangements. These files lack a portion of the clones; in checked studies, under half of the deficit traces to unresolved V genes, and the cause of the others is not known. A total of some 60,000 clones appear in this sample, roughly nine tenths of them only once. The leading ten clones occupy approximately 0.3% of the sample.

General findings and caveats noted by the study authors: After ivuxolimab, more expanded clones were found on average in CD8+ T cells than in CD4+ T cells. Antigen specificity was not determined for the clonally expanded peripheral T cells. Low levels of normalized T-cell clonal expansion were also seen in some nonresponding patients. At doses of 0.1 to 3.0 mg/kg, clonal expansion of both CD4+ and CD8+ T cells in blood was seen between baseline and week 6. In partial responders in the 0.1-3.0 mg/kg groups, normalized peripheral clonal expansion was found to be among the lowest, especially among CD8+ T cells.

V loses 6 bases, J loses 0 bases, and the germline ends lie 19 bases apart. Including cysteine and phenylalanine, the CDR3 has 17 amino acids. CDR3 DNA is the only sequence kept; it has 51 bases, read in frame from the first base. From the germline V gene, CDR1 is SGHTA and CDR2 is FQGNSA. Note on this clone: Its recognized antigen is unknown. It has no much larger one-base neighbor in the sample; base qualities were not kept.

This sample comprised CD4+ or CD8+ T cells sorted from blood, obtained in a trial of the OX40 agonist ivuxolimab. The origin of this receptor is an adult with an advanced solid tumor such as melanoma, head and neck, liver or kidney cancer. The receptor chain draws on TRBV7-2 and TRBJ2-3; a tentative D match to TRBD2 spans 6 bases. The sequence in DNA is TGTGCCAGCAGTTCCTCCGGGGGTAGCGGTAGCACAGATACGCAGTATTTT. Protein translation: CASSSSGGSGSTDTQYF.